Listed below are T cell receptor beta chains from one sample, sequenced in a study of shared clonotypes between healthy human individuals. Assay: immunoSEQ multiplex PCR; the TCRdb copy retains only in-frame clones and omits some. This table holds over 850,000 clones, approximately 80% found once. The specimen sequenced was memory CD4+ T cells from PBMCs. These receptors all stem from a man aged 18 to 29 in good health. Some clones in this sample may be carry-over from other donors' samples. Each CDR3 is given with its conserved first and last residue. The order of the fields is V gene, CDR3 length, J gene, clone size, D gene, CDR3 protein, CDR3 DNA. The D gene is left open where the match is weak. Clone size is not always given. Where it is, it says once, few, many or a class for expanded clones.

v_gene: TRBV5-1
len: 13
j_gene: TRBJ2-5
abundance: .
d_gene: .
CDR3aa: CASINAPQETQYF
CDR3nt: TGCGCCAGCATAAACGCGCCACAAGAGACCCAGTACTTC

v_gene: TRBV7-2
len: 14
j_gene: TRBJ2-5
abundance: .
d_gene: .
CDR3aa: CASSLRNTQETQYF
CDR3nt: TGTGCCAGCAGCTTACGGAATACGCAGGAGACCCAGTACTTC

v_gene: TRBV30
len: 15
j_gene: TRBJ1-5
abundance: .
d_gene: .
CDR3aa: CAWSAGPALGQPQHF
CDR3nt: TGTGCCTGGAGCGCTGGACCGGCCTTGGGGCAGCCCCAGCATTTT

v_gene: TRBV6-6
len: 12
j_gene: TRBJ2-7
abundance: few
d_gene: .
CDR3aa: CASSNQLGQQYF
CDR3nt: TGTGCCAGCAGCAATCAACTCGGGCAGCAGTACTTC

v_gene: TRBV15
len: 16
j_gene: TRBJ1-3
abundance: .
d_gene: .
CDR3aa: CAIASGTGSSGNTIYF
CDR3nt: TGTGCCATCGCCTCCGGGACTGGGAGCTCTGGAAACACCATATATTTT

v_gene: TRBV28
len: 15
j_gene: TRBJ2-3
abundance: .
d_gene: TRBD1
CDR3aa: CASSSSGQYTDTQYF
CDR3nt: TGTGCCAGCAGTTCCTCGGGACAGTACACAGATACGCAGTATTTT

v_gene: TRBV30
len: 15
j_gene: TRBJ2-1
abundance: many
d_gene: .
CDR3aa: CAWTAGFASGNEQFF
CDR3nt: TGTGCCTGGACCGCTGGGTTTGCGAGCGGGAATGAGCAGTTCTTC

v_gene: TRBV5-1
len: 15
j_gene: TRBJ1-4
abundance: .
d_gene: TRBD1
CDR3aa: CASREQGTGDEKLFF
CDR3nt: TGCGCCAGCAGGGAACAGGGGACAGGTGATGAAAAACTGTTTTTT

v_gene: TRBV7-9
len: 13
j_gene: TRBJ1-1
abundance: few
d_gene: .
CDR3aa: CASSLGEGDEAFF
CDR3nt: TGTGCCAGCAGCTTAGGGGAGGGGGATGAAGCTTTCTTT

v_gene: TRBV27
len: 14
j_gene: TRBJ1-5
abundance: .
d_gene: .
CDR3aa: CASSLDSINQPQHF
CDR3nt: TGTGCCAGCAGTTTGGACAGTATTAATCAGCCCCAGCATTTT

v_gene: TRBV28
len: 15
j_gene: TRBJ2-7
abundance: .
d_gene: TRBD1
CDR3aa: CASSERTGLVREQYF
CDR3nt: TGTGCCAGCAGTGAACGGACAGGGCTGGTTCGGGAGCAGTACTTC

v_gene: TRBV28
len: 9
j_gene: TRBJ2-1
abundance: .
d_gene: .
CDR3aa: CASSFMAFF
CDR3nt: TGTGCCAGCAGTTTTATGGCGTTCTTC

v_gene: TRBV5-3
len: 13
j_gene: TRBJ2-1
abundance: few
d_gene: .
CDR3aa: CARNGVSNNEQFF
CDR3nt: TGTGCCAGAAACGGCGTGTCAAACAATGAGCAGTTCTTC

v_gene: TRBV28
len: 15
j_gene: TRBJ2-3
abundance: .
d_gene: TRBD2
CDR3aa: CASSGREGLGDTQYF
CDR3nt: TGTGCCAGCAGTGGGCGGGAGGGCCTAGGAGATACGCAGTATTTT

v_gene: TRBV4-3
len: 14
j_gene: TRBJ1-2
abundance: .
d_gene: .
CDR3aa: CASSQPEGKGGYTF
CDR3nt: TGCGCCAGCAGCCAGCCGGAGGGGAAGGGGGGCTACACCTTC

v_gene: TRBV7-9
len: 15
j_gene: TRBJ2-2
abundance: many
d_gene: TRBD2
CDR3aa: CASSSRLANTGELFF
CDR3nt: TGTGCCAGCAGCTCGAGACTAGCAAACACCGGGGAGCTGTTTTTT

v_gene: TRBV19
len: 14
j_gene: TRBJ2-1
abundance: .
d_gene: .
CDR3aa: CASRKGTLFGEQFF
CDR3nt: TGTGCCTCCCGTAAGGGGACTCTTTTTGGGGAGCAGTTCTTC

v_gene: TRBV7-9
len: 19
j_gene: TRBJ2-5
abundance: .
d_gene: TRBD2
CDR3aa: CASSFSPGGESLPLETQYF
CDR3nt: TGTGCCAGCAGCTTTAGTCCCGGGGGGGAGTCGCTCCCGTTGGAGACCCAGTACTTC

v_gene: TRBV11-2
len: 14
j_gene: TRBJ2-1
abundance: .
d_gene: TRBD1
CDR3aa: CASSRQGAVDEQFF
CDR3nt: TGTGCCAGCAGCCGACAGGGGGCTGTCGATGAGCAGTTCTTC

v_gene: TRBV7-9
len: 12
j_gene: TRBJ2-7
abundance: .
d_gene: .
CDR3aa: CASSFVQYEQYF
CDR3nt: TGTGCCAGCAGCTTTGTACAATACGAGCAGTACTTC

v_gene: TRBV28
len: 15
j_gene: TRBJ2-6
abundance: .
d_gene: .
CDR3aa: CASSLWGGGANVLTF
CDR3nt: TGTGCCAGCAGTTTATGGGGAGGTGGGGCCAACGTCCTGACTTTC

v_gene: TRBV10-3
len: 14
j_gene: TRBJ2-7
abundance: few
d_gene: .
CDR3aa: CASTRGGEGYEQYF
CDR3nt: TGTGCCTCCACGAGGGGGGGAGAAGGCTACGAGCAGTACTTC

v_gene: TRBV7-2
len: 14
j_gene: TRBJ2-1
abundance: .
d_gene: .
CDR3aa: CASSLDYPGNEQFF
CDR3nt: TGTGCCAGCAGCTTGGACTATCCGGGGAATGAGCAGTTCTTC

v_gene: TRBV7-9
len: 13
j_gene: TRBJ1-1
abundance: .
d_gene: .
CDR3aa: CASTSRGNTEAFF
CDR3nt: TGTGCCAGCACCTCCCGGGGGAACACTGAAGCTTTCTTT

v_gene: TRBV7-2
len: 14
j_gene: TRBJ2-7
abundance: .
d_gene: TRBD2
CDR3aa: CASSPQTSRAEQYF
CDR3nt: TGTGCCAGCAGCCCGCAGACTAGCCGGGCCGAGCAGTACTTC

v_gene: TRBV6-5
len: 14
j_gene: TRBJ1-2
abundance: .
d_gene: .
CDR3aa: CASSYSRGSYGYTF
CDR3nt: TGTGCCAGCAGTTACTCAAGGGGCTCCTATGGCTACACCTTC

v_gene: TRBV10-3
len: 17
j_gene: TRBJ2-7
abundance: .
d_gene: .
CDR3aa: CAISETAGSGNTYEQYF
CDR3nt: TGTGCCATCAGTGAAACGGCAGGTTCAGGGAATACCTACGAGCAGTACTTC

v_gene: TRBV12-5
len: 14
j_gene: TRBJ2-7
abundance: .
d_gene: TRBD1
CDR3aa: CASGLGGRNYEQYF
CDR3nt: TGTGCTAGTGGTTTAGGGGGCAGGAACTACGAGCAGTACTTC